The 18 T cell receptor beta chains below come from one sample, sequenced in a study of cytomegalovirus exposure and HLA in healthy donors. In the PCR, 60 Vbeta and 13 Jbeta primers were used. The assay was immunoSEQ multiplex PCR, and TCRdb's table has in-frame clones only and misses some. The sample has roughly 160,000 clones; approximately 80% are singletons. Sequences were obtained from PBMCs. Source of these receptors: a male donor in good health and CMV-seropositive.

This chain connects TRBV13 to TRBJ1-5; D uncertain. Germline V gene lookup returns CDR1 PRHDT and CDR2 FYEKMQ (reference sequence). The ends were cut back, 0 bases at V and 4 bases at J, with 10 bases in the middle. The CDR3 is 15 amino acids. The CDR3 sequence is CASSLGYRLNQPQHF. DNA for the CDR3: TGTGCCAGCAGCTTAGGATACCGGTTGAATCAGCCCCAGCATTTT.

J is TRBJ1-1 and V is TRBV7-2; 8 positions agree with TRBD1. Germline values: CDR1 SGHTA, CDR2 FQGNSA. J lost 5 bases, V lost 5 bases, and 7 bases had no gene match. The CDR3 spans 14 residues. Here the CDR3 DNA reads TGTGCCAGCAGCGTCTCAGGGGGCCGGACTGAAGCTTTCTTT. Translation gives CASSVSGGRTEAFF.

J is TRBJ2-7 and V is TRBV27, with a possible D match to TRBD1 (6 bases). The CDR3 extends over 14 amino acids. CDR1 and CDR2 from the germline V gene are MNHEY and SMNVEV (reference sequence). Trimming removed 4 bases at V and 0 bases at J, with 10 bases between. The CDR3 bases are TGTGCCAGCAGTTCTCGGACAGTCTCCTACGAGCAGTACTTC. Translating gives CASSSRTVSYEQYF.

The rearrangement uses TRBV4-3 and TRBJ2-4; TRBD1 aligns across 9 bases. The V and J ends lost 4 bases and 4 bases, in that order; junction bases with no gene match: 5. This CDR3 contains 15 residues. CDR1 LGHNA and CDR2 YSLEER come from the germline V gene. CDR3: CASSPDRGGKNIQYF. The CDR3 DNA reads TGCGCCAGCAGCCCTGACAGGGGGGGTAAAAACATTCAGTACTTC.

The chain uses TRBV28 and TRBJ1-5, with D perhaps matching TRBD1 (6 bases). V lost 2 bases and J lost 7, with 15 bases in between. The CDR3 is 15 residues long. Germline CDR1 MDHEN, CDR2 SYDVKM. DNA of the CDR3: TGTGCCAGCAGTTTACGGGCAGGGGCGAACCAGCCCCAGCATTTT. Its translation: CASSLRAGANQPQHF.

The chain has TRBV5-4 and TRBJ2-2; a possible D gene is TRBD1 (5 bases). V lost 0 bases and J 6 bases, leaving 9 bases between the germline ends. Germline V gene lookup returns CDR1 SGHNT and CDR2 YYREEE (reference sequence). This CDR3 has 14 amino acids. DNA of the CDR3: TGTGCCAGCAGCTTGGGACAGATCGCCGGGGAGCTGTTTTTT. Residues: CASSLGQIAGELFF.

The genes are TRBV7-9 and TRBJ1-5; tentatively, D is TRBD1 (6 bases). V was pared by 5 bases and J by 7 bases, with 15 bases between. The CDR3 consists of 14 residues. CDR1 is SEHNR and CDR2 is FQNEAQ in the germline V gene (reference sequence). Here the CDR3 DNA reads TGTGCCAGCAGCGCTCAAGCAGGGGAGCAGCCCCAGCATTTT. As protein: CASSAQAGEQPQHF.

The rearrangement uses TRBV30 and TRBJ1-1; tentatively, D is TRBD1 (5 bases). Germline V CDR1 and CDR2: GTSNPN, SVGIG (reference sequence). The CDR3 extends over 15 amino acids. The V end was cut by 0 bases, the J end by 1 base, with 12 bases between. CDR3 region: CAWSVFGGANTEAFF. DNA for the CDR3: TGTGCCTGGAGTGTATTTGGTGGGGCGAACACTGAAGCTTTCTTT. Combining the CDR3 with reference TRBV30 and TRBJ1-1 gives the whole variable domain SQTIHQWPATLVQPVGSPLSLECTVEGTSNPNLYWYRQAAGRGLQLLFYSVGIGQISSEVPQNLSASRPQDRQFILSSKKLLLSDSGFYLCAWSVFGGANTEAFFGQGTRLTVV.

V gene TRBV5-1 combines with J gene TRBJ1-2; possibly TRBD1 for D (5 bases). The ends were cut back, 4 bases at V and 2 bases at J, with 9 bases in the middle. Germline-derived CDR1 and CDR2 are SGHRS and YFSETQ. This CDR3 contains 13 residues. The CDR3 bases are TGCGCCAGCAGCCAGGACATGAACTATGGCTACACCTTC. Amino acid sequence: CASSQDMNYGYTF.

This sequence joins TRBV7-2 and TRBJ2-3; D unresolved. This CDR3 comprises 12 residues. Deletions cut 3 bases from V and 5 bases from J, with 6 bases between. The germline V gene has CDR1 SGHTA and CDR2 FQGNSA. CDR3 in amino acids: CASSFMRDTQYF. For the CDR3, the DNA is TGTGCCAGCAGCTTTATGAGAGATACGCAGTATTTT.

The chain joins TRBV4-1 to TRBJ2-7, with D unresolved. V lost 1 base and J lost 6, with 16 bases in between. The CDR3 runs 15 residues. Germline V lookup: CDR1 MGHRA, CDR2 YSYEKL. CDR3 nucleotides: TGCGCCAGCAGCCAAGCTTACAGACGAAAAGGCGAGCAGTACTTC. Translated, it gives CASSQAYRRKGEQYF.

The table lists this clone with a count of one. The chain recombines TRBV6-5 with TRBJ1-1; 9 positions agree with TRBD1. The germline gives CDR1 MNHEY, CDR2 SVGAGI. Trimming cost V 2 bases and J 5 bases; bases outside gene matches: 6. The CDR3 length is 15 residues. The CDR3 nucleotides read TGTGCCAGCAGTTACCCGGGACAGGGTCTGACTGAAGCTTTCTTT. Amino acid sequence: CASSYPGQGLTEAFF.

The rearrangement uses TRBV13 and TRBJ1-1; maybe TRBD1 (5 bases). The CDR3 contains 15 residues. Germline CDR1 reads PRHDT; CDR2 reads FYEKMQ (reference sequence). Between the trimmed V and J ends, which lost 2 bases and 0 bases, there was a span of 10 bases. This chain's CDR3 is CASSLYGGMNTEAFF. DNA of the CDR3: TGTGCCAGCAGCTTATACGGGGGGATGAACACTGAAGCTTTCTTT. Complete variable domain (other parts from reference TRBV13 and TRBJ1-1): AAGVIQSPRHLIKEKRETATLKCYPIPRHDTVYWYQQGPGQDPQFLISFYEKMQSDKGSIPDRFSAQQFSDYHSELNMSSLELGDSALYFCASSLYGGMNTEAFFGQGTRLTVV.

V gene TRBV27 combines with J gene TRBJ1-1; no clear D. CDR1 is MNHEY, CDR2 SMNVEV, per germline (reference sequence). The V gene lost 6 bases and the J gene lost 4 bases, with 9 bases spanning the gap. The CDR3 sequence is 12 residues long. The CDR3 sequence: CASSGWSTEAFF. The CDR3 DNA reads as TGTGCCAGCAGCGGGTGGTCCACTGAAGCTTTCTTT.

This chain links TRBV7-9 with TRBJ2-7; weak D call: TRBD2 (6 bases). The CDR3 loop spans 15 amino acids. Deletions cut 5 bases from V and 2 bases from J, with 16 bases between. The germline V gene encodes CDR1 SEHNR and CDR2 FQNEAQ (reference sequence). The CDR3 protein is CASSPPGRDPYEQYF. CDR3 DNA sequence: TGTGCCAGCAGCCCGCCCGGGCGGGACCCCTACGAGCAGTACTTC. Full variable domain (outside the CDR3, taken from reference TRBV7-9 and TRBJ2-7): DTGVSQNPRHKITKRGQNVTFRCDPISEHNRLYWYRQTLGQGPEFLTYFQNEAQLEKSRLLSDRFSAERPKGSFSTLEIQRTEQGDSAMYLCASSPPGRDPYEQYFGPGTRLTVT.

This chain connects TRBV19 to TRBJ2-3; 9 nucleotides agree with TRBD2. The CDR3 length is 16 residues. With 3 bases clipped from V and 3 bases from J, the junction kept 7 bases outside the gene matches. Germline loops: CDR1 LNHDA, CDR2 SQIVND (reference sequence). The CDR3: CASSIGGTSNTDTQYF. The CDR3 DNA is TGTGCCAGTAGTATCGGGGGGACTAGCAATACAGATACGCAGTATTTT. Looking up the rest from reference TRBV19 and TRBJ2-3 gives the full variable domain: DGGITQSPKYLFRKEGQNVTLSCEQNLNHDAMYWYRQDPGQGLRLIYYSQIVNDFQKGDIAEGYSVSREKKESFPLTVTSAQKNPTAFYLCASSIGGTSNTDTQYFGPGTRLTVL.

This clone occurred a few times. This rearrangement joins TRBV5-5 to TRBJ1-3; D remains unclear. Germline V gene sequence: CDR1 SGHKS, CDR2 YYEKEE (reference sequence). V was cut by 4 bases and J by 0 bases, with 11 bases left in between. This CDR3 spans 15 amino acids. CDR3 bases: TGTGCCAGCAGCGTTGCAGCGTCCTCTGGAAACACCATATATTTT. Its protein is CASSVAASSGNTIYF.

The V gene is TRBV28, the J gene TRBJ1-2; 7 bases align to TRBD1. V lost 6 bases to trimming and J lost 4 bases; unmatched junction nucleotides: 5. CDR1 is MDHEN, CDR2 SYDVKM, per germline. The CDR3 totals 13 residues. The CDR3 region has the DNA TGTGCCAGCAGCCTCACAGGGGTCTATGGCTACACCTTC. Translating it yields CASSLTGVYGYTF.